The 12 T cell receptor beta chains reported below all come from one sample, sequenced in a study of blood T cell repertoires in COVID-19. Here immunoSEQ multiplex PCR was the method, and the copy in TCRdb shows in-frame clones only, minus some. The table has about 260,000 clones, 70% to 85% seen once. Sequencing was carried out using peripheral blood. All receptors derive from a woman at least 80 years old with acute or convalescent COVID-19.

The V gene is TRBV18, the J gene TRBJ1-6; 7 bases map to TRBD1. Trimming at V came to 3 bases and at J to 7 bases, leaving 3 bases not matched to a gene. The CDR3 has 14 amino acids. Germline V lookup: CDR1 KGHSH, CDR2 LQKENI. The CDR3 loop is CASSPGQENSPLHF. The CDR3 nucleotides read TGTGCCAGCTCACCCGGACAGGAGAATTCACCCCTCCACTTT.

V is TRBV7-6 and J is TRBJ1-2; no reliable D call. Germline lookup yields CDR1 SGHVS and CDR2 FNYEAQ. CDR3 length: 13 amino acids. Trimming removed 5 bases at V and 3 bases at J, with 10 bases between. DNA for the CDR3: TGTGCCAGCAGCAGAGGGAACCACTATGGCTACACCTTC. Amino acid sequence: CASSRGNHYGYTF.

The chain couples TRBV5-1 to TRBJ1-2; a weak D match, TRBD1 (5 bases). Germline CDR1 reads SGHRS; CDR2 reads YFSETQ. V gave up 0 bases and J gave up 7 bases, with 16 bases separating them. CDR3 size: 15 residues. DNA for the CDR3: TGCGCCAGCAGCTTGGCCGGACAAGGGGATGGTGGCTACACCTTC. It yields the protein CASSLAGQGDGGYTF.

V and J are TRBV5-6 and TRBJ1-5; D gene unclear. Germline assignment: CDR1 SGHDT and CDR2 YYEEEE. The CDR3 runs to 16 residues. The V end lost 4 bases, the J end lost 2 bases, and 16 bases lay between the germline ends. CDR3 sequence: CASSRRSPSRNQPQHF. The CDR3 bases are TGTGCCAGCAGCCGCCGGTCCCCGTCACGCAATCAGCCCCAGCATTTT.

This clone came up a few times. The chain has TRBV5-5 and TRBJ1-4, with D possibly TRBD1 on 5 matching bases. Trimming stripped 4 bases from V and 4 bases from J, with 14 bases between. From germline, CDR1 is SGHKS and CDR2 YYEKEE (reference sequence). The CDR3 spans 15 residues. CDR3 protein: CASSPLGGNNEKLFF. CDR3 DNA sequence: TGTGCCAGCAGCCCTCTGGGGGGTAATAATGAAAAACTGTTTTTT. Based on the CDR3 plus reference TRBV5-5 and TRBJ1-4, the full variable domain is DAGVTQSPTHLIKTRGQQVTLRCSPISGHKSVSWYQQVLGQGPQFIFQYYEKEERGRGNFPDRFSARQFPNYSSELNVNALLLGDSALYLCASSPLGGNNEKLFFGSGTQLSVL.

This clone was counted many times. The V and J genes are TRBV15 and TRBJ1-2; the D gene is possibly TRBD1 (6 bases). With 4 bases removed from V and 9 bases from J, the gap between germline ends came to 18 bases. This CDR3 is built from 14 residues. Germline loops: CDR1 LNHNV, CDR2 YYDKDF (reference sequence). CDR3 loop: CATSTGTFLGSYTF. The DNA of the CDR3 is TGTGCCACCAGCACCGGGACATTCCTTGGTAGCTACACCTTC.

The rearrangement links TRBV2 to TRBJ2-2; a possible D gene is TRBD1 (6 bases). V lost 3 bases to trimming and J lost 0 bases, with 8 bases between them. Germline assignment: CDR1 SNHLY and CDR2 FYNNEI. The CDR3 runs to 15 residues. CDR3 residues: CASSDNRANTGELFF. The CDR3 DNA sequence: TGTGCCAGCAGTGATAACAGGGCGAACACCGGGGAGCTGTTTTTT.

The rearrangement joins TRBV5-5 to TRBJ1-5; D not resolved. The CDR3 runs 15 residues. V was pared by 0 bases and J by 7 bases, with 14 bases between. Germline CDR1 is SGHKS and CDR2 is YYEKEE (reference sequence). The CDR3 sequence: CASSLAVGNSQPQHF. The CDR3 DNA reads TGTGCCAGCAGCTTGGCCGTCGGGAATTCACAGCCCCAGCATTTT.

J is TRBJ2-3 and V is TRBV9, with 11 bases identical to TRBD2. With V trimmed by 7 bases and J by 5 bases, 9 bases remained unmatched. The length of the CDR3 is 15 residues. The germline gives CDR1 SGDLS, CDR2 YYNGEE. As DNA, the CDR3 is TGTGCCAGCGCTATAGCGGGAGGGCCAGGAGATACGCAGTATTTT. Translated, it gives CASAIAGGPGDTQYF.

This clone occurred once. The V gene is TRBV2, the J gene TRBJ1-4; D is undetermined. This CDR3 contains 10 residues. Germline V gene sequence: CDR1 SNHLY, CDR2 FYNNEI. Deletions cut 6 bases from V and 8 bases from J, with 4 bases between. The CDR3 sequence: CASRGEKLFF. For the CDR3, the DNA is TGTGCCAGCAGGGGCGAAAAACTGTTTTTT. Together with reference TRBV2 and TRBJ1-4, the CDR3 gives the full variable domain: EPEVTQTPSHQVTQMGQEVILRCVPISNHLYFYWYRQILGQKVEFLVSFYNNEISEKSEIFDDQFSVERPDGSNFTLKIRSTKLEDSAMYFCASRGEKLFFGSGTQLSVL.

The rearrangement joins TRBV7-2 to TRBJ1-3; D gene ambiguous. V shed 7 bases and J shed 0 bases, with 7 bases lying between them. The germline gives CDR1 SGHTA, CDR2 FQGNSA. CDR3 length: 13 amino acids. Here the CDR3 DNA reads TGTGCCAGCAATGAGGGCTCTGGAAACACCATATATTTT. Translated, it gives CASNEGSGNTIYF.

V is TRBV5-1 and J is TRBJ2-7; 11 bases line up with TRBD2. The CDR3 loop spans 19 amino acids. V shed 1 base, J shed 4 bases, and the junction held 16 bases outside the gene matches. The germline gives CDR1 SGHRS, CDR2 YFSETQ. CDR3 in amino acids: CASSLPEGITGTSGYEQYF. CDR3 sequence (DNA): TGCGCCAGCAGCTTGCCGGAGGGGATTACCGGGACTAGCGGTTACGAGCAGTACTTC.